The source of this TCR beta chain is a study of control samples from healthy donors and cancer patients. The count of this clone is one. Germline CDR1 SGHDT, CDR2 YYEEEE. The V segment lost 5 bases and the J segment 6 bases; nucleotides outside the gene matches: 6. The CDR3 covers 15 residues. Libraries were prepared by immunoSEQ multiplex PCR; TCRdb keeps only in-frame clonotypes and omits some of them. The sample records about 78,000 clones, about 89% being singletons. J is TRBJ2-3 and V is TRBV5-6; TRBD2 agrees at 13 bases. The origin of this receptor is a woman in her fifties or sixties in good health. Sequenced: blood. The DNA of the CDR3 is TGTGCCAGCAGTTTACTAGCGGGGGGGAGTGATACGCAGTATTTT. Translated: CASSLLAGGSDTQYF.